The 3 T cell receptor beta chains below were found in one sample sequenced in a study of OX40 agonist ivuxolimab in advanced cancers. Sequencing used immunoSEQ multiplex PCR; TCRdb keeps in-frame clones, though not all of them. The sample holds approximately 45,000 clones, just under 95% seen once. Sample: CD4+ or CD8+ T cells sorted from blood, taken in a trial of the OX40 agonist ivuxolimab. These TCRs come from an adult with an advanced solid tumor such as melanoma, head and neck, liver or kidney cancer.

CDR3 amino acids: CASSIVGNTEAFF. The CDR3 DNA follows: TGTGCCAGCAGCATTGTAGGCAACACTGAAGCTTTCTTT. The chain recombines TRBV5-4 with TRBJ1-1; D uncertain. V gave up 4 bases and J gave up 2 bases, with 9 bases separating them. The CDR3 is 13 residues long. Germline V gene data show CDR1 as SGHNT and CDR2 as YYREEE (reference sequence).

V gene TRBV9 combines with J gene TRBJ2-5; D is unresolved. CDR3 length: 13 residues. CDR1 and CDR2 (germline): SGDLS, YYNGEE. Trimming cost V 0 bases and J 2 bases, with 5 bases left between them. The CDR3 is CASSVDIQETQYF. In nucleotides, the CDR3 is TGTGCCAGCAGCGTAGACATTCAAGAGACCCAGTACTTC. Complete variable domain (other parts from reference TRBV9 and TRBJ2-5): DSGVTQTPKHLITATGQRVTLRCSPRSGDLSVYWYQQSLDQGLQFLIQYYNGEERAKGNILERFSAQQFPDLHSELNLSSLELGDSALYFCASSVDIQETQYFGPGTRLLVL.

The rearrangement joins TRBV6-1 to TRBJ2-7; D perhaps matches TRBD1 (6 bases). The CDR3 length is 15 residues. The germline V gene encodes CDR1 MNHNS and CDR2 SASEGT. The V end lost 2 bases, the J end lost 5 bases, and 16 bases lay between the germline ends. In nucleotides, the CDR3 is TGTGCCAGCAGTGAAAGGACAGCTCTTCTGGACGAGCAGTACTTC. Amino acids: CASSERTALLDEQYF.